A selection of T cell receptor beta chains follows, all from one sample in a study of blood T cell repertoires in COVID-19. Assay used: immunoSEQ multiplex PCR; TCRdb lists only in-frame clones, some missing. The sample carries around 260,000 clones, roughly 89% recorded once. The sample comprised peripheral blood. These receptors were collected from a man aged 25 to 45 with acute or convalescent COVID-19. CDR3s include the opening cysteine and the closing phenylalanine or tryptophan. The D gene is left open where the match is weak. The size field is filled for only some rows; it gives once, few, many or a size class.

clone_size: -
j_call: TRBJ2-7
cdr3_length: 15
v_call: TRBV4-1
d_call: TRBD1
cdr3_nt: TGCGCCAGCAGCCAGAAAGGGGGCGGAGAACGCGAGCAGTACTTC
cdr3_aa: CASSQKGGGEREQYF

clone_size: -
j_call: TRBJ1-5
cdr3_length: 16
v_call: TRBV4-1
d_call: -
cdr3_nt: TGCGCCAGCAGCCAAGTTACTGGGGGCTGGAATCAGCCCCAGCATTTT
cdr3_aa: CASSQVTGGWNQPQHF

clone_size: -
j_call: TRBJ1-2
cdr3_length: 14
v_call: TRBV3-1/TRBV3-2
d_call: -
cdr3_nt: TGTGCCAGCAGCCAAACACAGGGTGCCCATGGCTACACCTTC
cdr3_aa: CASSQTQGAHGYTF

clone_size: -
j_call: TRBJ1-2
cdr3_length: 13
v_call: TRBV30
d_call: -
cdr3_nt: TGTGCCTGGAGTACAGGGAGATCTGGAGGCTACACCTTC
cdr3_aa: CAWSTGRSGGYTF

clone_size: -
j_call: TRBJ2-7
cdr3_length: 12
v_call: TRBV28
d_call: -
cdr3_nt: TGTGCCAGCAGACCAACAGGGTACGAGCAGTACTTC
cdr3_aa: CASRPTGYEQYF

clone_size: -
j_call: TRBJ2-1
cdr3_length: 15
v_call: TRBV7-3
d_call: -
cdr3_nt: TGTGCCAGCAGCTTAAACACGGGGTCCGCAGGTGAGCAGTTCTTC
cdr3_aa: CASSLNTGSAGEQFF

clone_size: once
j_call: TRBJ2-7
cdr3_length: 15
v_call: TRBV25-1
d_call: TRBD1
cdr3_nt: TGTGCCAGCAGTGAATTCAAGGACAGGGGAGGCGAGCAGTACTTC
cdr3_aa: CASSEFKDRGGEQYF

clone_size: -
j_call: TRBJ1-2
cdr3_length: 14
v_call: TRBV2
d_call: TRBD1
cdr3_nt: TGTGCCAGCAGAACCGGGACAGGGAGCTATGGCTACACCTTC
cdr3_aa: CASRTGTGSYGYTF

clone_size: -
j_call: TRBJ1-1
cdr3_length: 12
v_call: TRBV19
d_call: -
cdr3_nt: TGTGCCAGTAGTACAGGCTTCAGTGAAGCTTTCTTT
cdr3_aa: CASSTGFSEAFF

clone_size: once
j_call: TRBJ1-2
cdr3_length: 13
v_call: TRBV19
d_call: -
cdr3_nt: TGTGCCAGTAGTGTACAGGGTTACTATGGCTACACCTTC
cdr3_aa: CASSVQGYYGYTF

clone_size: -
j_call: TRBJ1-5
cdr3_length: 13
v_call: TRBV2
d_call: TRBD1
cdr3_nt: TGTGCCAGCAGTGGGACAGGGTCGCAGCCCCAGCATTTT
cdr3_aa: CASSGTGSQPQHF

clone_size: -
j_call: TRBJ2-3
cdr3_length: 14
v_call: TRBV6-5
d_call: -
cdr3_nt: TGTGCCAGCAGTTACGATCAGGGCACAGATACGCAGTATTTT
cdr3_aa: CASSYDQGTDTQYF

clone_size: -
j_call: TRBJ1-2
cdr3_length: 15
v_call: TRBV6-1
d_call: TRBD1
cdr3_nt: TGTGCCAGCAGTGAACTGGGACAGGGTCGTGATGGCTACACCTTC
cdr3_aa: CASSELGQGRDGYTF

clone_size: -
j_call: TRBJ2-4
cdr3_length: 15
v_call: TRBV7-8
d_call: TRBD2
cdr3_nt: TGTGCCAGCAGCTTAGAGGCTAGCGGGAGGGCCATTCAGTACTTC
cdr3_aa: CASSLEASGRAIQYF

clone_size: -
j_call: TRBJ2-5
cdr3_length: 14
v_call: TRBV7-9
d_call: -
cdr3_nt: TGTGCCAGCAGCTTAGCCGGTTCTCAAGAGACCCAGTACTTC
cdr3_aa: CASSLAGSQETQYF

clone_size: -
j_call: TRBJ1-1
cdr3_length: 13
v_call: TRBV14
d_call: -
cdr3_nt: TGTGCCAGCAGCCAGATGGGACTTTTTGAAGCTTTCTTT
cdr3_aa: CASSQMGLFEAFF

clone_size: -
j_call: TRBJ2-1
cdr3_length: 16
v_call: TRBV7-2
d_call: -
cdr3_nt: TGTGCCAGCAGCTCTCGAATTCGGGGGGCCAGGAATGAGCAGTTCTTC
cdr3_aa: CASSSRIRGARNEQFF

clone_size: -
j_call: TRBJ2-3
cdr3_length: 11
v_call: TRBV20-1
d_call: -
cdr3_nt: TGCAGTGCTAGCCCGGCAGATACGCAGTATTTT
cdr3_aa: CSASPADTQYF

clone_size: -
j_call: TRBJ1-1
cdr3_length: 16
v_call: TRBV28
d_call: -
cdr3_nt: TGTGCCAGCAGTCCTACCCCGGTGTTCTTGAACACTGAAGCTTTCTTT
cdr3_aa: CASSPTPVFLNTEAFF

clone_size: -
j_call: TRBJ1-3
cdr3_length: 18
v_call: TRBV30
d_call: TRBD1
cdr3_nt: TGTGCCTGGAGTACCTACAGGGGGCCCGGAGGCCCTGGAAACACCATATATTTT
cdr3_aa: CAWSTYRGPGGPGNTIYF

clone_size: -
j_call: TRBJ2-7
cdr3_length: 15
v_call: TRBV15
d_call: -
cdr3_nt: TGTGCCACCAGCAAAGACCCGCAGGGCTCCTACGAGCAGTACTTC
cdr3_aa: CATSKDPQGSYEQYF

clone_size: -
j_call: TRBJ2-7
cdr3_length: 14
v_call: TRBV7-2
d_call: TRBD2
cdr3_nt: TGTGCCAGCAGCTTACTAGCGGGATATAGGGAACAGTACTTC
cdr3_aa: CASSLLAGYREQYF

clone_size: -
j_call: TRBJ2-1
cdr3_length: 15
v_call: TRBV5-6
d_call: TRBD1
cdr3_nt: TGTGCCAGCAGACTAACCGGGACAGGCTACAATGAGCAGTTCTTC
cdr3_aa: CASRLTGTGYNEQFF

clone_size: -
j_call: TRBJ2-3
cdr3_length: 16
v_call: TRBV11-2
d_call: -
cdr3_nt: TGTGCCAGCAGCTTAGTGGTGGCAGGGGGGACAGATACGCAGTATTTT
cdr3_aa: CASSLVVAGGTDTQYF